A selection of T cell receptor beta chains follows, all from one sample in a study of cytomegalovirus exposure and HLA in healthy donors. Profiling relied on immunoSEQ multiplex PCR, and the TCRdb table lists in-frame clones only, not all of them. The sample includes under 200,000 clones, approximately 70% seen only once; the top ten take about 1.7%. The sequenced sample consisted of PBMCs. The receptors here all came from a woman in her twenties or thirties in good health and CMV-seronegative. Each CDR3 is given with its conserved first and last residue. D genes are given only for firm matches. The size entry is marked missing in some rows and otherwise reads once, few, many or a size class.

CDR3 DNA: TGTGCCAGCAGAATAAGGTCGCGAGGACTAGCGGGAGGGTACGGCACCGGGGAGCTGTTTTTT; CDR3 protein: CASRIRSRGLAGGYGTGELFF; D gene: TRBD2; J gene: TRBJ2-2; clone size: -; V gene: TRBV7-3
CDR3 DNA: TGTGCCAGCAGTTTAGTGGACAGGGGTGGCTATGGCTACACCTTC; CDR3 protein: CASSLVDRGGYGYTF; D gene: TRBD1; J gene: TRBJ1-2; clone size: few; V gene: TRBV28
CDR3 DNA: TGTGCCAGCAGCGTCGATAGCCTCAACACCGGGGAGCTGTTTTTT; CDR3 protein: CASSVDSLNTGELFF; D gene: -; J gene: TRBJ2-2; clone size: -; V gene: TRBV9
CDR3 DNA: TGTGCCGCAGGTCCAGGGGTCGTTGCGGAGACCCAGTACTTC; CDR3 protein: CAAGPGVVAETQYF; D gene: -; J gene: TRBJ2-5; clone size: few; V gene: TRBV6-1
CDR3 DNA: TGCGCCAGCAGCTTGAGCAGGGGGATCGACGAGCAGTACTTC; CDR3 protein: CASSLSRGIDEQYF; D gene: TRBD1; J gene: TRBJ2-7; clone size: -; V gene: TRBV5-1
CDR3 DNA: TGTGCCAGCAGCCCGAACGAACTTGGGCAGTACTTC; CDR3 protein: CASSPNELGQYF; D gene: -; J gene: TRBJ2-7; clone size: -; V gene: TRBV5-8
CDR3 DNA: TGTGCCAGCAGCTCCCGACTAAGGGGGACGGGGGGGCAGAGCATTCAGTACTTC; CDR3 protein: CASSSRLRGTGGQSIQYF; D gene: TRBD2; J gene: TRBJ2-4; clone size: -; V gene: TRBV7-2
CDR3 DNA: TGTGCCAGCAGCTTCGGTAGCGGGACCTACAATGAGCAGTTCTTC; CDR3 protein: CASSFGSGTYNEQFF; D gene: TRBD2; J gene: TRBJ2-1; clone size: -; V gene: TRBV7-3
CDR3 DNA: TGTTCCAGCTGCTCTGGAAAGGAGGGGAGCAATCAGCCCCAGCATTTT; CDR3 protein: CSSCSGKEGSNQPQHF; D gene: -; J gene: TRBJ1-5; clone size: -; V gene: TRBV7-9
CDR3 DNA: TGTGCCAGCAGCTTAGTCGCAGGCGGAGGCCTACCCCTCCACTTT; CDR3 protein: CASSLVAGGGLPLHF; D gene: -; J gene: TRBJ1-6; clone size: -; V gene: TRBV11-2
CDR3 DNA: TGTGCCAGCAGCTTTACAGGGATCTCTGGGGCCAACGTCCTGACTTTC; CDR3 protein: CASSFTGISGANVLTF; D gene: -; J gene: TRBJ2-6; clone size: few; V gene: TRBV11-2
CDR3 DNA: TGCGCCAGCAGTTCGGGACTGCCGAACACTGAAGCTTTCTTT; CDR3 protein: CASSSGLPNTEAFF; D gene: -; J gene: TRBJ1-1; clone size: -; V gene: TRBV10-2
CDR3 DNA: TGTGCCAGCCGCCCTCCGGGGAGCTCTGGAAACACCATATATTTT; CDR3 protein: CASRPPGSSGNTIYF; D gene: -; J gene: TRBJ1-3; clone size: -; V gene: TRBV6-1
CDR3 DNA: TGTGCCAGTAGAGGGGCCGGAAACAGTGGCTATGGCTACACCTTC; CDR3 protein: CASRGAGNSGYGYTF; D gene: -; J gene: TRBJ1-2; clone size: -; V gene: TRBV19
CDR3 DNA: TGTGCCAGCAGCTCTAACGGTCCTCGGAGGGGCTCACCCCTCCACTTT; CDR3 protein: CASSSNGPRRGSPLHF; D gene: -; J gene: TRBJ1-6; clone size: few; V gene: TRBV7-9
CDR3 DNA: TGTGCCTGGAGGGGGACAGGTTCAAATAATTCACCCCTCCACTTT; CDR3 protein: CAWRGTGSNNSPLHF; D gene: TRBD1; J gene: TRBJ1-6; clone size: -; V gene: TRBV30
CDR3 DNA: TGTGCCAGCAATCGGGGAGGTGAAGCTTTCTTT; CDR3 protein: CASNRGGEAFF; D gene: -; J gene: TRBJ1-1; clone size: -; V gene: TRBV6-6
CDR3 DNA: TGCGCCAGCAGCTCGCGAGGAGTCCCGGGGGGCGAAACAGATACGCAGTATTTT; CDR3 protein: CASSSRGVPGGETDTQYF; D gene: -; J gene: TRBJ2-3; clone size: -; V gene: TRBV5-1
CDR3 DNA: TGTGCCAGCAGCCCCACAGGGGCCCGTAACTATGGCTACACCTTC; CDR3 protein: CASSPTGARNYGYTF; D gene: TRBD1; J gene: TRBJ1-2; clone size: -; V gene: TRBV28
CDR3 DNA: TGTGCAAGTCGCTTAACAGGGGGCTTTAACGGGGAGCTGTTTTTT; CDR3 protein: CASRLTGGFNGELFF; D gene: -; J gene: TRBJ2-2; clone size: few; V gene: TRBV12-2
CDR3 DNA: TGTGCCAGCTCACCGGGACAGGACTATGGCTACACCTTC; CDR3 protein: CASSPGQDYGYTF; D gene: TRBD1; J gene: TRBJ1-2; clone size: -; V gene: TRBV18
CDR3 DNA: TGCGCCAGCAGCCTGGGAGGTTCGAACACTGAAGCTTTCTTT; CDR3 protein: CASSLGGSNTEAFF; D gene: -; J gene: TRBJ1-1; clone size: -; V gene: TRBV4-3
CDR3 DNA: TGTGCCAGCAGTTACTACCCCACTAGCTATATCTACAATGAGCAGTTCTTC; CDR3 protein: CASSYYPTSYIYNEQFF; D gene: -; J gene: TRBJ2-1; clone size: once; V gene: TRBV14
CDR3 DNA: TGTGCCAGCAGCCGGGGGAGGGTCTACAATGAGCAGTTCTTC; CDR3 protein: CASSRGRVYNEQFF; D gene: TRBD2; J gene: TRBJ2-1; clone size: -; V gene: TRBV6-5
CDR3 DNA: TGCGCCAGCAGCCAAGATCGGAAGAGGACTAGCGGGAGGGCCGATACGCAGTATTTT; CDR3 protein: CASSQDRKRTSGRADTQYF; D gene: TRBD2; J gene: TRBJ2-3; clone size: few; V gene: TRBV4-1
CDR3 DNA: TGTGCCAGCAGCTTAGGGGCAGGGAAACAGCCCCAGCATTTT; CDR3 protein: CASSLGAGKQPQHF; D gene: -; J gene: TRBJ1-5; clone size: -; V gene: TRBV7-2
CDR3 DNA: TGTGCCACCAGAGAAGAAGGGGGGACTATTCGTGGCTACACCTTC; CDR3 protein: CATREEGGTIRGYTF; D gene: -; J gene: TRBJ1-2; clone size: once; V gene: TRBV6-1
CDR3 DNA: TGTGCCAGCAGTAAGGGACAGGTGTTTGGTCAGCCCCAGCATTTT; CDR3 protein: CASSKGQVFGQPQHF; D gene: TRBD1; J gene: TRBJ1-5; clone size: -; V gene: TRBV6-1
CDR3 DNA: TGTGCCAGCAGCTTGCTGCGAAGTGACTCTGGAAACACCATATATTTT; CDR3 protein: CASSLLRSDSGNTIYF; D gene: -; J gene: TRBJ1-3; clone size: -; V gene: TRBV5-6
CDR3 DNA: TGCGCCAGCAGCTTGATTGGAGCGGGGGGCCTAGCAGATACGCAGTATTTT; CDR3 protein: CASSLIGAGGLADTQYF; D gene: TRBD2; J gene: TRBJ2-3; clone size: once; V gene: TRBV5-1
CDR3 DNA: TGTGCCAGCAGCTTAGCGGGGACAGGGGGCTATGGCTACACCTTC; CDR3 protein: CASSLAGTGGYGYTF; D gene: TRBD1; J gene: TRBJ1-2; clone size: -; V gene: TRBV7-8
CDR3 DNA: TGTGCCAGCAGCGTAGGGGACAGCACCGGGGAGCTGTTTTTT; CDR3 protein: CASSVGDSTGELFF; D gene: TRBD1; J gene: TRBJ2-2; clone size: -; V gene: TRBV9
CDR3 DNA: TGTGCCAGCAGTTTAGTCGTAGGGGTAAGGACTGAAGCTTTCTTT; CDR3 protein: CASSLVVGVRTEAFF; D gene: -; J gene: TRBJ1-1; clone size: few; V gene: TRBV27
CDR3 DNA: TGTGCCTGGAGTCCCGCCCCAGGGCTAGCCAAAAACATTCAGTACTTC; CDR3 protein: CAWSPAPGLAKNIQYF; D gene: -; J gene: TRBJ2-4; clone size: -; V gene: TRBV30
CDR3 DNA: TGTGCCAGCAGCCAAGACCAGGGCTTCTACGAGCAGTACTTC; CDR3 protein: CASSQDQGFYEQYF; D gene: -; J gene: TRBJ2-7; clone size: -; V gene: TRBV14
CDR3 DNA: TGTGCCAGCAGTTACGGGCTTAACTACAATGAGCAGTTCTTC; CDR3 protein: CASSYGLNYNEQFF; D gene: -; J gene: TRBJ2-1; clone size: -; V gene: TRBV6-5
CDR3 DNA: TGCGCCAGCAGCTTACGACCCGGGACAGGGGTGCAGCAGTACTTC; CDR3 protein: CASSLRPGTGVQQYF; D gene: TRBD1; J gene: TRBJ2-7; clone size: -; V gene: TRBV5-1
CDR3 DNA: TGTGCCAGCAGCCCAACCGGGACAGGGAAAGAGACCCAGTACTTC; CDR3 protein: CASSPTGTGKETQYF; D gene: TRBD1; J gene: TRBJ2-5; clone size: -; V gene: TRBV11-3
CDR3 DNA: TGTGCCAGCAGTTCCCAGCGGGTCACAGATACGCAGTATTTT; CDR3 protein: CASSSQRVTDTQYF; D gene: -; J gene: TRBJ2-3; clone size: -; V gene: TRBV7-3
CDR3 DNA: TGCAGTGCTAGACAGGGGTACGAGCAGTACTTC; CDR3 protein: CSARQGYEQYF; D gene: -; J gene: TRBJ2-7; clone size: -; V gene: TRBV20-1
CDR3 DNA: TGTGCCAGCAGTTTGGGACTGTACTACGAGCAGTACTTC; CDR3 protein: CASSLGLYYEQYF; D gene: -; J gene: TRBJ2-7; clone size: -; V gene: TRBV27
CDR3 DNA: TGTGCCTGGAGTGTACGAGGGCTAGCGGGAGGTTACAATGAGCAGTTCTTC; CDR3 protein: CAWSVRGLAGGYNEQFF; D gene: TRBD2; J gene: TRBJ2-1; clone size: -; V gene: TRBV30
CDR3 DNA: TGCGCCAGCAGCTTTAACACCTATGGCTACACCTTC; CDR3 protein: CASSFNTYGYTF; D gene: -; J gene: TRBJ1-2; clone size: -; V gene: TRBV5-1
CDR3 DNA: TGTGCCAGCAGCGTTAATATAGGGGCAGGAAACACCATATATTTT; CDR3 protein: CASSVNIGAGNTIYF; D gene: -; J gene: TRBJ1-3; clone size: -; V gene: TRBV9
CDR3 DNA: TGTGCCAGCAGTTCACTAGCGGGTCGCTCCTACAATGAGCAGTTCTTC; CDR3 protein: CASSSLAGRSYNEQFF; D gene: TRBD2; J gene: TRBJ2-1; clone size: -; V gene: TRBV28
CDR3 DNA: TGTGCCAGCAGCAAACTAGCTGGAGAAGGAAACATTCAGTACTTC; CDR3 protein: CASSKLAGEGNIQYF; D gene: -; J gene: TRBJ2-4; clone size: -; V gene: TRBV21-1
CDR3 DNA: TGCGCCAGCAGTGAGAAGCGGGGTGCCCCCTACGAGCAGTACTTC; CDR3 protein: CASSEKRGAPYEQYF; D gene: TRBD2; J gene: TRBJ2-7; clone size: few; V gene: TRBV10-2